Each of the 8 T cell receptor beta chains below was sequenced from the same sample in a study of T cells in Graves' hyperthyroidism and ophthalmopathy. TCR beta CDR3 sequences were amplified from RNA transcripts. The primer set for the first-round RT-PCR of the TCR CDR3 was HTBI. TCRdb itself ran the multiplex PCR reads through MiXCR, one entry per CDR3 protein. This table has over 300,000 distinct CDR3 sequences, roughly 13% appearing once. Sequencing used blood. The receptors stem from a woman in her thirties or forties with Graves' ophthalmopathy.

Comments on this clonotype: A read error may be the cause here, since a much bigger clone is one base away. The chain carries TRBV28 and TRBJ1-4; TRBD1 is a possible D gene (5 bases). The V end was cut by 5 bases, the J end by 10 bases, with 20 bases between. Germline V CDR1 and CDR2: MDHEN, SYDVKM. This CDR3 has 15 residues. The CDR3 DNA sequence: TGTGCCAGCAGTGCGAACAGGATTCCGGTAGGAAAACTGTTTTTT. Its translation is CASSANRIPVGKLFF.

J is TRBJ2-5 and V is TRBV20-1; D not certain. Germline V gene lookup returns CDR1 DFQATT and CDR2 SNEGSKA (reference sequence). The V end lost 0 bases, the J end lost 1 base, and 12 bases lay between the germline ends. The CDR3 runs 15 residues. The CDR3, as DNA: TGCAGTGCTAGAGATGGGCAGGATCCCCAAGAGACCCAGTACTTC. Translated, it gives CSARDGQDPQETQYF.

This clonotype was observed a single time. The rearrangement links TRBV28 to TRBJ2-7, with 7 positions matching TRBD2. Germline CDR1 is MDHEN and CDR2 is SYDVKM. CDR3 size: 17 residues. Trimming cost V 9 bases and J 0 bases; bases outside gene matches: 17. CDR3 loop: CARSPHSGAGSSYEQYF. In nucleotides, the CDR3 is TGTGCCAGGAGCCCGCACAGCGGGGCCGGGAGCTCCTACGAGCAGTACTTC.

This clonotype has at least ten counts. The gene calls are TRBV3-1 and TRBJ1-1, with D possibly being TRBD1 (5 bases). Germline V gives CDR1 LGHDT, CDR2 YNNKEL (reference sequence). With 4 bases removed from V and 4 bases from J, the gap between germline ends came to 13 bases. The CDR3 is made up of 14 amino acids. The CDR3 region is CASSLQQAVTEAFF. CDR3 sequence (DNA): TGTGCCAGCAGCCTCCAACAGGCGGTCACTGAAGCTTTCTTT.

This clonotype was detected ten times or more. The chain has TRBV7-2 and TRBJ2-7, with 9 bases fitting TRBD1. With 7 bases clipped from V and 3 bases from J, the junction kept 10 bases outside the gene matches. Germline V gene lookup returns CDR1 SGHTA and CDR2 FQGNSA. The CDR3 covers 15 residues. The CDR3 protein is CASKIDRGEIYEQYF. The CDR3 DNA is TGTGCCAGCAAAATCGACAGGGGGGAAATCTACGAGCAGTACTTC. Using reference TRBV7-2 and TRBJ2-7 for the parts outside the CDR3, the full variable domain is GAGVSQSPSNKVTEKGKDVELRCDPISGHTALYWYRQSLGQGLEFLIYFQGNSAPDKSGLPSDRFSAERTGGSVSTLTIQRTQQEDSAVYLCASKIDRGEIYEQYFGPGTRLTVT.

This clonotype occurred a few times. V gene TRBV19 combines with J gene TRBJ1-1; no definite D call. There are 13 residues in the CDR3. With 4 bases removed from V and 6 bases from J, the gap between germline ends came to 12 bases. Germline loops: CDR1 LNHDA, CDR2 SQIVND (reference sequence). CDR3 amino acids: CASSRHSNPEAFF. The DNA for the CDR3 is TGTGCCAGTAGTAGGCACAGCAACCCTGAAGCTTTCTTT.

This clonotype has a count of ten or more. The V gene is TRBV24-1, the J gene TRBJ2-7; 14 bases are shared with TRBD2. Germline V gene lookup returns CDR1 KGHDR and CDR2 SFDVKD. CDR3 size: 15 residues. With V trimmed by 3 bases and J by 6 bases, 3 bases remained unmatched. This CDR3 reads CATSDPGTSGSEQYF. CDR3 DNA: TGTGCCACCAGTGATCCCGGGACTAGCGGGAGCGAGCAGTACTTC.

Points on this clonotype: Since a much larger clone is just one base distant, this may be a read error. V and J are TRBV20-1 and TRBJ1-1, with 8 nucleotides matching TRBD1. Germline lookup yields CDR1 DFQATT and CDR2 SNEGSKA (reference sequence). CDR3 length: 13 residues. The ends lost 4 bases at V and 7 bases at J; junction bases unmatched: 8. This CDR3 reads CSAKYRGQVEAFF. The CDR3 nucleotides are TGCAGTGCTAAATACAGGGGACAGGTTGAAGCTTTCTTT.